The 10 T cell receptor beta chains presented below share a single source sample, sequenced in a study of blood T cell repertoires in COVID-19. Profiling relied on immunoSEQ multiplex PCR, and the TCRdb table lists in-frame clones only, not all of them. The data contain some 140,000 clones, around 83% of them singletons. Source material: peripheral blood. These receptors were taken from an older woman with COVID-19, enrolled during active disease.

The rearrangement links TRBV6-5 to TRBJ1-2; 7 nucleotides line up with TRBD1. Germline CDR1 and CDR2: MNHEY and SVGAGI. Germline trimming cut 10 bases from V and 5 bases from J; bases unmatched to any gene: 10. CDR3 length: 13 amino acids. CDR3 nucleotide sequence: TGTGCCATTGCGCCGGGACAGCTTTATGGCTACACCTTC. The encoded protein is CAIAPGQLYGYTF.

This clone was detected only once. This sequence joins TRBV9 and TRBJ2-1; D may be TRBD2 (5 bases). Trimming took 0 bases from V and 5 from J, leaving 15 bases between them. CDR3 length: 16 residues. Germline V CDR1 and CDR2: SGDLS, YYNGEE. The CDR3 here is CASSVGVLLGNNEQFF. The CDR3 DNA sequence: TGTGCCAGCAGCGTAGGGGTCCTACTAGGAAACAATGAGCAGTTCTTC.

The rearrangement joins TRBV9 to TRBJ2-3; 8 bases are a match to TRBD2. From germline, CDR1 is SGDLS and CDR2 YYNGEE. CDR3 length: 15 residues. V was clipped by 4 bases and J by 5 bases; unmatched bases: 9. In nucleotides, the CDR3 is TGTGCCAGCAGCCCCACAGCGGGAGCAAGAGATACGCAGTATTTT. Its translation: CASSPTAGARDTQYF.

This clone has only a few counts. The chain uses TRBV7-2 and TRBJ1-2, with TRBD1 identical over 7 bases. CDR3 length equals 16 residues. Looked up from germline, CDR1 is SGHTA and CDR2 is FQGNSA. J gave up 2 bases and V 5 bases, and 11 bases lay outside the gene matches. The CDR3 nucleotides are TGTGCCAGCAGCCCCCCGGGACAGCCTAGAAACTATGGCTACACCTTC. The encoded protein is CASSPPGQPRNYGYTF.

This chain uses TRBV6-1 with TRBJ1-1; a weak D match, TRBD1 (6 bases). Germline V gene data show CDR1 as MNHNS and CDR2 as SASEGT. The CDR3 covers 14 residues. Between the trimmed V and J ends, which lost 4 bases and 4 bases, there was a span of 13 bases. The CDR3 sequence: CASSGLRGGTEAFF. CDR3 coding DNA: TGTGCCAGCAGTGGACTACGAGGGGGCACTGAAGCTTTCTTT.

This clone was seen only a few times. The chain has TRBV12-3 or TRBV12-4 and TRBJ1-2, with D unresolved. The germline V and J ends were trimmed by 5 bases and 2 bases, with 9 bases remaining between them. CDR3 length equals 13 residues. CDR3 region: CASSPTVNYGYTF. CDR3 nucleotide sequence: TGTGCCAGCAGTCCGACTGTGAACTATGGCTACACCTTC.

This clone has only a few counts. The chain links TRBV3-1 (or the pseudogene TRBV3-2) to TRBJ1-5; unclear D gene. Germline values: CDR1 LGHDT, CDR2 YNNKEL (reference sequence). With 0 bases removed from V and 0 bases from J, the gap between germline ends came to 6 bases. The CDR3 extends over 15 amino acids. CDR3 DNA sequence: TGTGCCAGCAGCCAAGATGCTACTAGCAATCAGCCCCAGCATTTT. Its protein product is CASSQDATSNQPQHF.

This clone has a single count. The V gene is TRBV19, the J gene TRBJ2-3; 9 bases are a match to TRBD2. CDR3 length: 15 residues. Germline CDR1 LNHDA, CDR2 SQIVND (reference sequence). Trimming took 7 bases from V and 2 from J; bases not matched to a gene: 7. As DNA, the CDR3 is TGTGCCAGTAAAAGGCGGGGGGGCAACACAGATACGCAGTATTTT. Its protein product is CASKRRGGNTDTQYF.

The chain carries TRBV6-6 and TRBJ2-1, with D possibly matching TRBD2 (6 bases). Germline V gene sequence: CDR1 MNHNY, CDR2 SVGAGI (reference sequence). This CDR3 region has 14 residues. Deletions cut 5 bases from V and 6 bases from J, with 14 bases between. The CDR3 DNA follows: TGTGCCAGCAGTGGGCCCGGGACTCTCAATGAGCAGTTCTTC. Its protein is CASSGPGTLNEQFF.

The gene calls are TRBV6-5 and TRBJ2-1; D is possibly TRBD2 (6 bases). Looked up from germline, CDR1 is MNHEY and CDR2 is SVGAGI. The ends were cut back, 7 bases at V and 8 bases at J, with 9 bases in the middle. CDR3 length: 11 amino acids. CDR3 amino acids: CASTLAYEQFF. CDR3 DNA sequence: TGTGCCAGCACCCTAGCGTATGAGCAGTTCTTC.